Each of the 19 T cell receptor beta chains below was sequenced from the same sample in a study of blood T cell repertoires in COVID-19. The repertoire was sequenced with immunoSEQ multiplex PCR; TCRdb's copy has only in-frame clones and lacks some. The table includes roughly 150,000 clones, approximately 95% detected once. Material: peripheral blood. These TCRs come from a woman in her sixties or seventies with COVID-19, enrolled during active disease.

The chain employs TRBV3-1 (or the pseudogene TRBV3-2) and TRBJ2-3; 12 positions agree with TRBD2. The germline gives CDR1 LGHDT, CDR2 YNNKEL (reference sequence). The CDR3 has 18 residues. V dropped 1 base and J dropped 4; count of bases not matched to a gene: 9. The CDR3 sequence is CASSQVSSGGVGADTQYF. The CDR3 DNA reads TGTGCCAGCAGCCAAGTGTCTAGCGGGGGGGTCGGCGCAGATACGCAGTATTTT.

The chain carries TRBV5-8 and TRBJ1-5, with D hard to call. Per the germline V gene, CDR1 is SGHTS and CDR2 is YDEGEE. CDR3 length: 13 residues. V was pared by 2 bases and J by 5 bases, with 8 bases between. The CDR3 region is CASSFGRDQPQHF. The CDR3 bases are TGTGCCAGCAGCTTCGGCCGGGATCAGCCCCAGCATTTT.

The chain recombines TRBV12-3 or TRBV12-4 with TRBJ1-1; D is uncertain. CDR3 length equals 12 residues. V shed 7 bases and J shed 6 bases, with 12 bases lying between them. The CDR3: CASIAGPSEAFF. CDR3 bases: TGTGCCAGCATCGCGGGCCCTTCTGAAGCTTTCTTT.

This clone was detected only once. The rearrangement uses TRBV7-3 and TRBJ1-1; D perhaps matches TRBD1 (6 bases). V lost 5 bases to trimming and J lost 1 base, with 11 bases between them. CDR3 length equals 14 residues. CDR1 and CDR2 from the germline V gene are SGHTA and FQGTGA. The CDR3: CASSRGRGNTEAFF. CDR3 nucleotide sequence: TGTGCCAGCAGCCGGGGCAGGGGGAACACTGAAGCTTTCTTT.

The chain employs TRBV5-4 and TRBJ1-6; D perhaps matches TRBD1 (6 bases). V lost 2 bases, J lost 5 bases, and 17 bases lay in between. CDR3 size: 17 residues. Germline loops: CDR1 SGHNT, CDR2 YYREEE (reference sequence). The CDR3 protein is CASSFSTGRLNNSPLHF. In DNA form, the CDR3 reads TGTGCCAGCAGCTTTTCGACAGGACGTTTAAATAATTCACCCCTCCACTTT.

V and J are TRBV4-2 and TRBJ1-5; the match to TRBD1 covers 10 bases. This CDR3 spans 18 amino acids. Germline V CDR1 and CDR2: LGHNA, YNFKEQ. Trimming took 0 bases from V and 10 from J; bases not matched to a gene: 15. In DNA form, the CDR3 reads TGTGCCAGCAGCCAAGAGCGACAGGGACAGGGGCCCGGTAAACCCCAGCATTTT. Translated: CASSQERQGQGPGKPQHF.

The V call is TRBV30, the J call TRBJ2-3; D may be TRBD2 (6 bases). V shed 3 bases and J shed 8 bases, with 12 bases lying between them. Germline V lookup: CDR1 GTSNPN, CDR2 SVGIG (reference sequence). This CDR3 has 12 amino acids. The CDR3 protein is CAWSHGGTTQYF. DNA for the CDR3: TGTGCCTGGAGCCACGGCGGGACTACGCAGTATTTT.

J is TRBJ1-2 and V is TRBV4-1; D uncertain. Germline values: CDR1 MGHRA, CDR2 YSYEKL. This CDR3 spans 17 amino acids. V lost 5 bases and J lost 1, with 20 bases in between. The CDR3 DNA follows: TGCGCCAGCAGCTCGGGAACAGATCGCCGCCTTAACTATGGCTACACCTTC. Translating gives CASSSGTDRRLNYGYTF.

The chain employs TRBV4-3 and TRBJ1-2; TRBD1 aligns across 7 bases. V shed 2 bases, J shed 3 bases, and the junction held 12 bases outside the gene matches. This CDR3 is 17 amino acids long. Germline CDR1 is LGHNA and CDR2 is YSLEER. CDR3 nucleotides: TGCGCCAGCAGCCAAACGGTTACGGGACAGCCTTACTATGGCTACACCTTC. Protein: CASSQTVTGQPYYGYTF.

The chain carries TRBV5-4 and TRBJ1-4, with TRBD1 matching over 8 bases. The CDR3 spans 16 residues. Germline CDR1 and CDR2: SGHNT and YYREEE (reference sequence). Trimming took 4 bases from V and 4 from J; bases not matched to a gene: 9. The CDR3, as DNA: TGTGCCAGCAGCCCTGGACAGGGAACCTTTAATGAAAAACTGTTTTTT. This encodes CASSPGQGTFNEKLFF.

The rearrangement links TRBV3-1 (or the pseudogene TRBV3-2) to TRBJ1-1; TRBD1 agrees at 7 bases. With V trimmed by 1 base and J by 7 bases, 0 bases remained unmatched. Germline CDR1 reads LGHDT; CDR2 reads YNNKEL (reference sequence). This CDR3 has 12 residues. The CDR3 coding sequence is TGTGCCAGCAGCCAAGGGGACAGTGAAGCTTTCTTT. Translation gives CASSQGDSEAFF.

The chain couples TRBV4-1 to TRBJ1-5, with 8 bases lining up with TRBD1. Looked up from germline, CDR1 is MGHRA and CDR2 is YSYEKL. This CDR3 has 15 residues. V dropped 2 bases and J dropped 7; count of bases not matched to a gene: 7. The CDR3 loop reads CASSQQDRGNQPQHF. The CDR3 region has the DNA TGCGCCAGCAGCCAACAAGACAGGGGAAACCAGCCCCAGCATTTT.

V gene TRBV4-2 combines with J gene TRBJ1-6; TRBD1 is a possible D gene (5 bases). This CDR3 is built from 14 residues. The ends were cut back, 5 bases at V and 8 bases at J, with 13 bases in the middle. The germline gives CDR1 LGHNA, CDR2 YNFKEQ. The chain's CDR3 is CASSGQGGDSPLHF. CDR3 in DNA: TGTGCCAGCAGCGGTCAGGGCGGGGATTCACCCCTCCACTTT.

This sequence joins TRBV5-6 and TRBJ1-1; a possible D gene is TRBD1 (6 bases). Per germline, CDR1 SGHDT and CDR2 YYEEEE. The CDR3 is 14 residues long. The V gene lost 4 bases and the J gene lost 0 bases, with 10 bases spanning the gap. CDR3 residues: CASSTGQLNTEAFF. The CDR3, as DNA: TGTGCCAGCAGCACAGGACAGTTGAACACTGAAGCTTTCTTT.

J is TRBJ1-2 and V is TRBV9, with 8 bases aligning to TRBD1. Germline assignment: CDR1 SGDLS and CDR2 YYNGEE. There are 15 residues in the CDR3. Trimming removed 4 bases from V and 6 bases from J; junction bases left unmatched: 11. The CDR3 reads CASSTPQQGADGYTF. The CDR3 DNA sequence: TGTGCCAGCAGCACACCCCAGCAGGGGGCCGATGGCTACACCTTC.

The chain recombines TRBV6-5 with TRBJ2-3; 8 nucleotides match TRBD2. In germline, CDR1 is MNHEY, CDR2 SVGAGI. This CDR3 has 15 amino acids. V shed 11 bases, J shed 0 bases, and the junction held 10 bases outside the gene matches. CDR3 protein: CASMRGGTSTDTQYF. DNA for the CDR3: TGTGCCTCAATGCGCGGGGGGACTAGCACAGATACGCAGTATTTT.

The DNA for the CDR3 is TGTGCCAGCAGCGTACTAGCGGGGACGCGTAATGAGCAGTTCTTC. This gives the protein CASSVLAGTRNEQFF. The V and J genes are TRBV7-3 and TRBJ2-1; 10 bases agree with TRBD2. Per the germline V gene, CDR1 is SGHTA and CDR2 is FQGTGA. There are 15 residues in the CDR3. V dropped 5 bases and J dropped 7; count of bases not matched to a gene: 8.

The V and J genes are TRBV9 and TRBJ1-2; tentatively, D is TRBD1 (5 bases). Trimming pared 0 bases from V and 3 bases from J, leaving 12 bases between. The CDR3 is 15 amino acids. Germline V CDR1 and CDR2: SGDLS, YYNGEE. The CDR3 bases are TGTGCCAGCAGCGTAGAGGATAACAGGCACTATGGCTACACCTTC. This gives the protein CASSVEDNRHYGYTF.

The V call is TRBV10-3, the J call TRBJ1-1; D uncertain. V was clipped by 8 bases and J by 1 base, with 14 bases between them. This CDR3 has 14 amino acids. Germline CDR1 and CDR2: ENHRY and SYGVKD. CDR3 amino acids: CAIGRERANTEAFF. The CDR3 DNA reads TGTGCCATCGGAAGGGAGAGGGCGAACACTGAAGCTTTCTTT.